This entry concerns a single T cell receptor beta chain. Data came from immunoSEQ multiplex PCR; TCRdb stores just in-frame clones and leaves some out. The sample records under 300,000 clones, 70% to 90% being singletons. The CDR3 totals 16 residues. V was clipped by 6 bases and J by 0 bases, with 15 bases between them. CDR1 and CDR2 (germline): SNHLY, FYNNEI. This record comes from a study of blood T cell repertoires in COVID-19. Study-level information: T cells, B-cell-depleted T cells, or PBMCs supplied cDNA or gDNA.

Which cohort a participant joined came from the clinical history participants gave. Two negative PCRs, clearance, or symptom resolution had been documented for recovered Cohort 3 donors. This receptor was obtained from a woman aged 50 to 60 who had recovered from COVID-19. The sequenced sample was PBMCs or T cells enriched from blood (not recorded which). V is TRBV2 and J is TRBJ1-5; D is unresolved. As DNA, the CDR3 is TGTGCCAGCAGCCCCGAGGTGGGAGATAGCAATCAGCCCCAGCATTTT. This gives the protein CASSPEVGDSNQPQHF. Drawing the rest from reference TRBV2 and TRBJ1-5, the complete variable domain is EPEVTQTPSHQVTQMGQEVILRCVPISNHLYFYWYRQILGQKVEFLVSFYNNEISEKSEIFDDQFSVERPDGSNFTLKIRSTKLEDSAMYFCASSPEVGDSNQPQHFGDGTRLSIL.